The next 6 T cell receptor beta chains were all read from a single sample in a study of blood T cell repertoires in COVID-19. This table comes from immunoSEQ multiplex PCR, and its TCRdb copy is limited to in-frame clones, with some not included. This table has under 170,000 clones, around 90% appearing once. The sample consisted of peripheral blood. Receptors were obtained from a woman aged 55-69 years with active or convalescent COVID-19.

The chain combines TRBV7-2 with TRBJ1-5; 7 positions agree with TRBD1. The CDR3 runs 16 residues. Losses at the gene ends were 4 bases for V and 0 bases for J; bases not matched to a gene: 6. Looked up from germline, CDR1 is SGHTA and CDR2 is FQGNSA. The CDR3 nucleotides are TGTGCCAGCAGCTCTCAGGGACAGAATAGCAATCAGCCCCAGCATTTT. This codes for CASSSQGQNSNQPQHF. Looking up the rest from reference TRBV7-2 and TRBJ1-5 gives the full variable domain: GAGVSQSPSNKVTEKGKDVELRCDPISGHTALYWYRQSLGQGLEFLIYFQGNSAPDKSGLPSDRFSAERTGGSVSTLTIQRTQQEDSAVYLCASSSQGQNSNQPQHFGDGTRLSIL.

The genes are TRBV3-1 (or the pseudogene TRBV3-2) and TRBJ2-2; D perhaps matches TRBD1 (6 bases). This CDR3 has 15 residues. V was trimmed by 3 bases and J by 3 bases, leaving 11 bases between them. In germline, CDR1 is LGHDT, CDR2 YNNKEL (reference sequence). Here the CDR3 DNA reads TGTGCCAGCAGCCAGTCGGACAGACACACCGGGGAGCTGTTTTTT. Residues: CASSQSDRHTGELFF.

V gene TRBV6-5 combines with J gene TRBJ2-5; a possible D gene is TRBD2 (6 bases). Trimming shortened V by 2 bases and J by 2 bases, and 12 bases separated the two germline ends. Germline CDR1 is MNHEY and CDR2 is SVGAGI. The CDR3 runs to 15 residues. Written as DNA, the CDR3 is TGTGCCAGCAGTTACGCGGGCGGGGTTCAAGAGACCCAGTACTTC. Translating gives CASSYAGGVQETQYF.

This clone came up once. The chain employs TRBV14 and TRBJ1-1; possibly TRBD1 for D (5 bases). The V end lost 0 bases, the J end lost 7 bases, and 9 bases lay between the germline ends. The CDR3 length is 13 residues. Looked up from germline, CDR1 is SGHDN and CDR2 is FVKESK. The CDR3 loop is CASSQDWGFEAFF. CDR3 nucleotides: TGTGCCAGCAGCCAAGATTGGGGCTTTGAAGCTTTCTTT.

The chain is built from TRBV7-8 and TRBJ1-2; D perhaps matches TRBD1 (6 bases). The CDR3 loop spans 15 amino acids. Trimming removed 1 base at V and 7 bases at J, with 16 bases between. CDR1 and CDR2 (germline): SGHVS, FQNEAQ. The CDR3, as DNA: TGTGCCAGCAGCTTAGACCGACAGGCCGGTATTGGCTACACCTTC. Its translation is CASSLDRQAGIGYTF.

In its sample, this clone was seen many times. The DNA for the CDR3 is TGTGCCAGCAGTGGGAGACAGGGCGAAATTTTCTTT. Its protein product is CASSGRQGEIFF. The chain recombines TRBV25-1 with TRBJ1-1, with 7 bases fitting TRBD1. J was trimmed by 13 bases and V by 4 bases; bases with no gene match: 9. CDR3 size: 12 residues. Germline CDR1 is MGHDK and CDR2 is SYGVNS.